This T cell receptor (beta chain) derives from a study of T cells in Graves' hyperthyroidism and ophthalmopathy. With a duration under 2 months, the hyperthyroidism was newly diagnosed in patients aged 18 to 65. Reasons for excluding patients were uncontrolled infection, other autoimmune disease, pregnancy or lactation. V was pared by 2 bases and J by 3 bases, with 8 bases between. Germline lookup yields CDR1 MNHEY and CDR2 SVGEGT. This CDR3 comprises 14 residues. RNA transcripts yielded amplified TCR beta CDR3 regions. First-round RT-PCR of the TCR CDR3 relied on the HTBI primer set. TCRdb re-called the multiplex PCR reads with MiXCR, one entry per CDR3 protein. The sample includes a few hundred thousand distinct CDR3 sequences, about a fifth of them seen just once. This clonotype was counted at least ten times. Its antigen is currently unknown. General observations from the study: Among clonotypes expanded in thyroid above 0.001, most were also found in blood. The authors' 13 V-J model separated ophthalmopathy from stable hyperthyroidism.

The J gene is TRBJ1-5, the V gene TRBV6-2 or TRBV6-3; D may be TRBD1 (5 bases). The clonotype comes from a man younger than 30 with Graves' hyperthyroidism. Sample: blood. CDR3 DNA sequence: TGTGCCAGCAGTTACGACAGCCACAATCAGCCCCAGCATTTT. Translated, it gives CASSYDSHNQPQHF.